This TCR beta chain stems from a study of CD8 T cells in Susac syndrome. Random hexamers were used to reverse transcribe 0.5 to 1 ug of RNA. From the immunoSEQ multiplex PCR reads, TCRdb called clonotypes with MiXCR, one entry per CDR3 protein. The table lists approximately 200,000 distinct CDR3 sequences, around 93% of them singletons, with 0.082% in the top ten. Trimming took off 6 bases at V and 5 bases at J, with 10 bases between the two ends. Germline V lookup: CDR1 ENHRY, CDR2 SYGVKD. The CDR3 extends over 12 amino acids. Sequencing used CD4+ T cells from PBMCs. The source of this sequence is a human donor with multiple sclerosis. The chain combines TRBV10-3 with TRBJ1-1; D is perhaps TRBD1 (5 bases). DNA for the CDR3: TGTGCCATCAGGAGTGGGGGAACTGAAGCTTTCTTT. Its protein product is CAIRSGGTEAFF.